The 21 T cell receptor beta chains in this list originate from one sample, sequenced in a study of CD8 T cells in ankylosing spondylitis. In TCRdb, the 5' RACE reads were re-called with MiXCR into one record per CDR3 protein. Of about 190,000 distinct CDR3 sequences detected, about an eighth appear once; the ten largest clones hold more than 9.5%. Sequenced sample: blood, either unsorted or a sorted T cell fraction (not recorded which). The source is a female donor with ankylosing spondylitis or in good health (not recorded which).

This clonotype was recorded many times. The chain employs TRBV20-1 and TRBJ2-1; D possibly corresponds to TRBD1 (8 bases). Germline CDR1 reads DFQATT; CDR2 reads SNEGSKA (reference sequence). V was pared by 6 bases and J by 8 bases, with 17 bases between. The CDR3 runs 13 residues. CDR3 region: CSARTGRVYEQFF. The CDR3 DNA is TGCAGTGCCCGGACAGGGAGGGTATATGAGCAGTTCTTC.

This clonotype was counted only a few times. The chain has TRBV20-1 and TRBJ2-1; possibly TRBD1 for D (6 bases). This CDR3 comprises 15 residues. Trimming left V 0 bases short and J 3 bases short, with 12 bases between. From germline, CDR1 is DFQATT and CDR2 SNEGSKA (reference sequence). The CDR3 loop reads CSARDRAGVYNEQFF. CDR3 sequence (DNA): TGCAGTGCTAGAGATCGGGCAGGGGTCTACAATGAGCAGTTCTTC.

The chain is built from TRBV7-2 and TRBJ1-5; possible D gene TRBD1, 5 bases. Trimming cost V 1 base and J 9 bases, with 16 bases left between them. The germline gives CDR1 SGHTA, CDR2 FQGNSA. This CDR3 is 15 amino acids long. Written as DNA, the CDR3 is TGTGCCAGCAGCTTAGACGGCAGGGTCGGTGGGCCCCAGCATTTT. This encodes CASSLDGRVGGPQHF.

This clonotype was recorded at least ten times. The rearrangement links TRBV20-1 to TRBJ2-7, with D perhaps TRBD1 (6 bases). The germline V gene encodes CDR1 DFQATT and CDR2 SNEGSKA (reference sequence). The V and J ends lost 1 base and 3 bases respectively, with 10 bases between them. This CDR3 has 13 residues. In nucleotides, the CDR3 is TGCAGTGCTAGAGTTCTCAGGGGCTACGAGCAGTACTTC. Amino acid sequence: CSARVLRGYEQYF.

This chain's CDR3 is CASSLYVGQTYEQYF. As DNA, the CDR3 is TGTGCCAGCAGCCTGTACGTAGGTCAAACCTACGAGCAGTACTTC. The chain employs TRBV14 and TRBJ2-7; D ambiguous. The CDR3 has 15 amino acids. Deletions cut 4 bases from V and 2 bases from J, with 15 bases between. Germline CDR1 SGHDN, CDR2 FVKESK.

This clonotype was observed at least ten times. V usage is TRBV28 and J usage is TRBJ2-1, with 11 positions matching TRBD2. Germline lookup yields CDR1 MDHEN and CDR2 SYDVKM. The CDR3 extends over 14 amino acids. The junction had 10 bases not matched to a gene; V was cut back by 6 bases and J by 12 bases. The CDR3 DNA follows: TGTGCCAGCAGGACTAGCGGGGTTTGGTTTGGGCAGTTCTTC. This sequence encodes CASRTSGVWFGQFF. Filled out from reference TRBV28 and TRBJ2-1, the complete variable domain reads DVKVTQSSRYLVKRTGEKVFLECVQDMDHENMFWYRQDPGLGLRLIYFSYDVKMKEKGDIPEGYSVSREKKERFSLILESASTNQTSMYLCASRTSGVWFGQFFGPGTRLTVL.

V is TRBV29-1 and J is TRBJ2-7, with D possibly TRBD1 on 5 matching bases. Germline V lookup: CDR1 SQVTM, CDR2 ANQGSEA. The CDR3 covers 12 residues. Trimming took off 5 bases at V and 6 bases at J, with 14 bases between the two ends. The CDR3 region is CSVTRVGSEQYF. CDR3 coding DNA: TGCAGCGTTACCAGGGTGGGAAGCGAGCAGTACTTC.

This clonotype has a count of ten or more. The genes are TRBV20-1 and TRBJ2-3; TRBD2 aligns across 12 bases. The trim removed 5 bases at V and 1 base at J, leaving 13 bases unmatched. The CDR3 is 18 amino acids. From germline, CDR1 is DFQATT and CDR2 SNEGSKA (reference sequence). Here the CDR3 reads CSADHSSGRAWGTDTQYF. The CDR3 nucleotides read TGCAGTGCTGACCACTCTAGCGGGAGGGCCTGGGGCACAGATACGCAGTATTTT.

This clonotype was picked up many times. The rearrangement joins TRBV9 to TRBJ2-5, with 15 nucleotides matching TRBD2. The germline V gene has CDR1 SGDLS and CDR2 YYNGEE. The CDR3 totals 18 residues. J gave up 5 bases and V 0 bases, and 8 bases lay outside the gene matches. The CDR3 DNA is TGTGCCAGCAGCGTAGGGTGGACTAGCGGGAGGGCCACTGAGACCCAGTACTTC. Its translation is CASSVGWTSGRATETQYF.

This clonotype was observed many times. This chain links TRBV4-1 with TRBJ1-3; maybe TRBD1 (5 bases). The CDR3 totals 15 residues. Per germline, CDR1 MGHRA and CDR2 YSYEKL. V lost 4 bases to trimming and J lost 4 bases, with 14 bases between them. The CDR3 sequence: CASSPRGTGGNTIYF. The CDR3 coding sequence is TGCGCCAGCAGCCCCCGGGGCACCGGAGGAAACACCATATATTTT.

As regards this clonotype: It may be a read error: a sequence one base away is much more abundant. CDR3 DNA: TGCAGTGCTACAAAGGGAGGGAGCAAGCAGCCCCAGCATTTT. This gives the protein CSATKGGSKQPQHF. The chain employs TRBV20-1 and TRBJ1-5; D uncertain. Per germline, CDR1 DFQATT and CDR2 SNEGSKA (reference sequence). There are 14 residues in the CDR3.

This clonotype has ten or more counts. The chain is built from TRBV20-1 and TRBJ2-7, with no clear D. CDR3 length equals 12 residues. Germline CDR1 reads DFQATT; CDR2 reads SNEGSKA (reference sequence). With 7 bases removed from V and 1 base from J, the gap between germline ends came to 11 bases. The DNA of the CDR3 is TGCAGTGTCCCGATCGGATCCTACGAGCAGTACTTC. It encodes CSVPIGSYEQYF.

At least ten counts were recorded for this clonotype. This chain joins TRBV5-1 and TRBJ2-1, with 9 bases identical to TRBD1. CDR3 length: 16 amino acids. Germline CDR1 reads SGHRS; CDR2 reads YFSETQ. With V trimmed by 0 bases and J by 6 bases, 7 bases remained unmatched. This CDR3 reads CASSLGGGTGSNEQFF. Written as DNA, the CDR3 is TGCGCCAGCAGCTTGGGAGGCGGGACAGGGTCCAATGAGCAGTTCTTC.

This clonotype was detected ten times or more. The chain couples TRBV12-3 or TRBV12-4 to TRBJ2-7, with TRBD2 matching 8 bases. The trim removed 1 base at V and 6 bases at J, leaving 11 bases unmatched. The CDR3 extends over 16 amino acids. In DNA form, the CDR3 reads TGTGCCAGCAGTTTAGTGGGTGTCGGCGGGGGGTCCGAGCAGTACTTC. Its translation is CASSLVGVGGGSEQYF.

This clonotype has a count of ten or more. The CDR3 bases are TGTGCCAGCAGAGACGGTACGGGCACCGAAGCTTTCTTT. Translating gives CASRDGTGTEAFF. This chain joins TRBV28 and TRBJ1-1; D is unresolved. Trimming cost V 6 bases and J 8 bases, with 16 bases left between them. Germline CDR1 is MDHEN and CDR2 is SYDVKM. The CDR3 totals 13 residues.

This clonotype has a count of ten or more. This rearrangement joins TRBV3-1 to TRBJ1-1, with D tentatively TRBD1 (5 bases). CDR3 length equals 15 residues. The germline V gene has CDR1 LGHDT and CDR2 YNNKEL (reference sequence). V was shortened by 0 bases and J by 5 bases, with 13 bases between the two germline ends. This CDR3 is CASSQDSGWGTEAFF. CDR3 DNA sequence: TGTGCCAGCAGCCAAGATAGTGGGTGGGGGACTGAAGCTTTCTTT.

This clonotype occurred a few times. CDR3: CSVHLSGANVLTF. As DNA, the CDR3 is TGCAGCGTACATCTCTCTGGGGCCAACGTCCTGACTTTC. V and J are TRBV29-1 and TRBJ2-6; D ambiguous. Trimming removed 6 bases from V and 0 bases from J, with 6 bases in between. In germline, CDR1 is SQVTM, CDR2 ANQGSEA. The CDR3 contains 13 residues.

This clonotype was seen at least ten times. V is TRBV5-1 and J is TRBJ2-1; possibly TRBD2 for D (6 bases). This CDR3 has 13 amino acids. Trimming took 0 bases from V and 6 from J, leaving 7 bases between them. The germline gives CDR1 SGHRS, CDR2 YFSETQ. The DNA of the CDR3 is TGCGCCAGCAGCTTGGGGACTATCAATGAGCAGTTCTTC. Protein: CASSLGTINEQFF. Looking up the rest from reference TRBV5-1 and TRBJ2-1 gives the full variable domain: KAGVTQTPRYLIKTRGQQVTLSCSPISGHRSVSWYQQTPGQGLQFLFEYFSETQRNKGNFPGRFSGRQFSNSRSEMNVSTLELGDSALYLCASSLGTINEQFFGPGTRLTVL.

This clonotype was seen ten or more times. This rearrangement joins TRBV9 to TRBJ1-1, with D possibly matching TRBD1 (6 bases). Germline-derived CDR1 and CDR2 are SGDLS and YYNGEE. V lost 4 bases, J lost 0 bases, and 16 bases lay in between. The CDR3 is 16 residues long. As DNA, the CDR3 is TGTGCCAGCAGCCCAGGGGCCTCGTGGATGAACACTGAAGCTTTCTTT. This sequence encodes CASSPGASWMNTEAFF.

This clonotype came up a few times. The rearrangement joins TRBV5-5 to TRBJ2-1; tentative D call: TRBD1 (6 bases). From germline, CDR1 is SGHKS and CDR2 YYEKEE (reference sequence). Trimming shortened V by 4 bases and J by 5 bases, and 19 bases separated the two germline ends. CDR3 length: 16 residues. The CDR3 is CASSPTQGMANNEQFF. The DNA for the CDR3 is TGTGCCAGCAGCCCCACGCAGGGGATGGCTAACAATGAGCAGTTCTTC.

This clonotype was detected ten times or more. The chain uses TRBV7-7 and TRBJ2-3, with 8 positions matching TRBD2. Germline trimming cut 4 bases from V and 8 bases from J; bases unmatched to any gene: 14. The CDR3 length is 16 residues. Germline CDR1 SSHAT, CDR2 FNYEAQ (reference sequence). In nucleotides, the CDR3 is TGTGCCAGCAGCTCCTCCTCTAGCGGGTTCACTGGTACGCAGTATTTT. Encoded protein: CASSSSSSGFTGTQYF. Full variable domain (outside the CDR3, taken from reference TRBV7-7 and TRBJ2-3): GAGVSQSPRYKVTKRGQDVTLRCDPISSHATLYWYQQALGQGPEFLTYFNYEAQPDKSGLPSDRFSAERPEGSISTLTIQRTEQRDSAMYRCASSSSSSGFTGTQYFGPGTRLTVL.